These T cell receptor beta chains were read from a single sample in a study of blood T cell repertoires in COVID-19. The protocol was immunoSEQ multiplex PCR, while the TCRdb copy is restricted to in-frame clones and leaves out a portion. The table lists around 220,000 clones, around 85% of them singletons. Specimen: peripheral blood. These receptors were taken from a woman in her thirties or forties with active or convalescent COVID-19. Both conserved end residues are part of each CDR3. The order of the fields is V gene, D gene, J gene, clone size, CDR3 protein, CDR3 DNA. D genes are given only for firm matches. The size of a clone is reported for some rows only, either as once, few or many, or as a class for expanded clones.

V: TRBV3-1/TRBV3-2
D: -
J: TRBJ2-1
size: -
CDR3: CASSPTRNEQFF
DNA: TGTGCCAGCAGCCCGACCAGGAATGAGCAGTTCTTC

V: TRBV6-6
D: TRBD1
J: TRBJ2-5
size: -
CDR3: CASKTRQGLETQYF
DNA: TGTGCCAGCAAAACCAGACAGGGGCTGGAGACCCAGTACTTC

V: TRBV6-1
D: -
J: TRBJ2-7
size: -
CDR3: CASSEGAFDSYEQYF
DNA: TGTGCCAGCAGTGAAGGGGCCTTCGACTCCTACGAGCAGTACTTC

V: TRBV2
D: TRBD1
J: TRBJ1-4
size: many
CDR3: CASTMDRPTNEKLFF
DNA: TGTGCCAGCACCATGGACAGGCCCACTAATGAAAAACTGTTTTTT

V: TRBV6-5
D: -
J: TRBJ1-1
size: -
CDR3: CASSYATGEKAFF
DNA: TGTGCCAGCAGTTACGCGACAGGAGAGAAAGCTTTCTTT

V: TRBV5-5
D: TRBD2
J: TRBJ2-5
size: -
CDR3: CASSRRGAQETQYF
DNA: TGTGCCAGCAGCCGGCGGGGGGCCCAAGAGACCCAGTACTTC

V: TRBV2
D: -
J: TRBJ1-6
size: -
CDR3: CASSEIYNSPLHF
DNA: TGTGCCAGCAGCGAGATCTATAATTCACCCCTCCACTTT

V: TRBV28
D: TRBD1
J: TRBJ1-2
size: -
CDR3: CASSPEQGGAIGYTF
DNA: TGTGCCAGCAGTCCGGAACAGGGGGGCGCGATCGGCTACACCTTC

V: TRBV5-4
D: TRBD1
J: TRBJ2-7
size: -
CDR3: CATRTGSDEQYF
DNA: TGTGCCACCCGGACAGGGTCGGACGAGCAGTACTTC

V: TRBV7-2
D: -
J: TRBJ2-2
size: -
CDR3: CASSLAGGAPGELFF
DNA: TGTGCCAGCAGCTTAGCGGGGGGAGCCCCCGGGGAGCTGTTTTTT

V: TRBV7-2
D: -
J: TRBJ1-2
size: -
CDR3: CASSLWGGGNYGYTF
DNA: TGTGCCAGCAGCTTATGGGGAGGGGGAAACTATGGCTACACCTTC

V: TRBV6-5
D: -
J: TRBJ1-1
size: -
CDR3: CASRAREVTEAFF
DNA: TGTGCCAGCAGAGCCAGGGAGGTCACTGAAGCTTTCTTT

V: TRBV14
D: TRBD1
J: TRBJ2-2
size: -
CDR3: CASSLTGDGELFF
DNA: TGTGCCAGCAGCCTTACAGGGGACGGGGAGCTGTTTTTT

V: TRBV5-5
D: -
J: TRBJ2-7
size: -
CDR3: CASSSERREQYF
DNA: TGTGCCAGCAGCTCAGAAAGGAGGGAGCAGTACTTC

V: TRBV10-1
D: -
J: TRBJ2-1
size: -
CDR3: CASSAGQPGNEQFF
DNA: TGCGCCAGCAGCGCGGGACAGCCGGGCAATGAGCAGTTCTTC

V: TRBV5-1
D: -
J: TRBJ2-3
size: -
CDR3: CASSPGTIRTDTQYF
DNA: TGCGCCAGCAGCCCTGGGACAATCCGGACAGATACGCAGTATTTT

V: TRBV6-5
D: -
J: TRBJ2-3
size: -
CDR3: CASSSSRITDTQYF
DNA: TGTGCCAGCAGTTCCAGTCGAATCACAGATACGCAGTATTTT

V: TRBV5-1
D: TRBD1
J: TRBJ2-7
size: once
CDR3: CASSFRQGAYEQYF
DNA: TGCGCCAGCAGCTTCAGGCAGGGGGCCTACGAGCAGTACTTC

V: TRBV20-1
D: -
J: TRBJ1-1
size: -
CDR3: CSASLGGTEAFF
DNA: TGCAGTGCTAGTTTGGGAGGGACGGAAGCTTTCTTT

V: TRBV7-8
D: TRBD1
J: TRBJ1-1
size: -
CDR3: CASSLSAGTGGTEAFF
DNA: TGTGCCAGCAGCTTAAGTGCCGGGACAGGGGGCACTGAAGCTTTCTTT

V: TRBV11-3
D: -
J: TRBJ1-1
size: -
CDR3: CASSSVTEGKTEAFF
DNA: TGTGCCAGCAGCTCAGTGACAGAAGGTAAAACTGAAGCTTTCTTT

V: TRBV14
D: -
J: TRBJ2-6
size: -
CDR3: CASSHIGVGANVLTF
DNA: TGTGCCAGCAGCCACATAGGGGTTGGGGCCAACGTCCTGACTTTC

V: TRBV2
D: -
J: TRBJ2-5
size: -
CDR3: CASSDGRDQETQYF
DNA: TGTGCCAGCAGTGACGGTCGGGACCAAGAGACCCAGTACTTC

V: TRBV30
D: TRBD1
J: TRBJ1-5
size: -
CDR3: CAWGRQGAYGDQPQHF
DNA: TGTGCCTGGGGCAGACAGGGGGCTTATGGGGATCAGCCCCAGCATTTT

V: TRBV5-6
D: -
J: TRBJ2-5
size: -
CDR3: CASSSRRGAQETQYF
DNA: TGTGCCAGCAGCTCGCGACGGGGGGCCCAAGAGACCCAGTACTTC

V: TRBV14
D: -
J: TRBJ2-1
size: -
CDR3: CASSPRGRGAYNEQFF
DNA: TGTGCCAGCAGCCCGAGAGGACGGGGTGCCTACAATGAGCAGTTCTTC

V: TRBV2
D: -
J: TRBJ1-1
size: -
CDR3: CASSGLVAAEAFF
DNA: TGTGCCAGCAGTGGACTAGTAGCGGCTGAAGCTTTCTTT

V: TRBV28
D: TRBD1
J: TRBJ2-3
size: few
CDR3: CASSLSVGGADTQYF
DNA: TGTGCCAGCAGTTTATCGGTAGGGGGCGCAGATACGCAGTATTTT

V: TRBV29-1
D: -
J: TRBJ2-5
size: -
CDR3: CSVEARAQETQYF
DNA: TGCAGCGTTGAAGCCAGGGCCCAAGAGACCCAGTACTTC

V: TRBV5-4
D: TRBD2
J: TRBJ2-3
size: few
CDR3: CASKSTGLAATDTQYF
DNA: TGTGCCAGCAAATCTACGGGACTAGCGGCCACAGATACGCAGTATTTT

V: TRBV28
D: -
J: TRBJ2-7
size: -
CDR3: CASGALLILYEQYF
DNA: TGTGCCAGCGGGGCACTACTGATTCTCTACGAGCAGTACTTC

V: TRBV2
D: -
J: TRBJ1-2
size: -
CDR3: CASSEDPAGHGYTF
DNA: TGTGCCAGCAGTGAGGACCCGGCGGGCCATGGCTACACCTTC

V: TRBV24-1
D: -
J: TRBJ1-2
size: -
CDR3: CATRRTGEAGYTF
DNA: TGTGCCACCCGTAGGACGGGGGAAGCTGGCTACACCTTC

V: TRBV7-9
D: -
J: TRBJ1-6
size: once
CDR3: CASSFSGVSPLHF
DNA: TGTGCCAGCAGCTTTTCAGGGGTTTCACCCCTCCACTTT

V: TRBV11-2
D: -
J: TRBJ1-6
size: once
CDR3: CASSLKEDSPLHF
DNA: TGTGCCAGCAGCTTAAAGGAGGATTCACCCCTCCACTTT

V: TRBV5-6
D: -
J: TRBJ1-1
size: -
CDR3: CASSPDWAGEGTEAFF
DNA: TGTGCCAGCAGCCCGGACTGGGCAGGGGAGGGCACTGAAGCTTTCTTT

V: TRBV27
D: -
J: TRBJ1-4
size: -
CDR3: CASSGSRAEKLFF
DNA: TGTGCCAGCAGCGGCTCCAGGGCCGAAAAACTGTTTTTT

V: TRBV27
D: TRBD1
J: TRBJ1-4
size: -
CDR3: CASSRGGWDNEKLFF
DNA: TGTGCTTCTTCGAGAGGGGGCTGGGATAATGAAAAACTGTTTTTT

V: TRBV12-3/TRBV12-4
D: -
J: TRBJ2-3
size: -
CDR3: CASSPGIDTQYF
DNA: TGTGCCAGCAGTCCAGGGATAGATACGCAGTATTTT

V: TRBV28
D: TRBD1
J: TRBJ2-7
size: -
CDR3: CASSLTDRGLGEQYF
DNA: TGTGCCAGCAGTCTAACGGACAGGGGGCTAGGAGAGCAGTACTTC

V: TRBV10-3
D: -
J: TRBJ1-5
size: -
CDR3: CAIRRDTGQPQHF
DNA: TGTGCCATCAGACGGGACACCGGTCAGCCCCAGCATTTT